This TCR beta chain was identified during a study of shared clonotypes between healthy human individuals. Study overall: Per donor, CD8 memory used one plate, CD8 naive used two, CD4 memory used three and CD4 naive used three. Study-level points and caveats: Naive subsets usually exceeded memory subsets in estimated richness. The low donor count limited represented genetic and exposure-history diversity.

Naivety among CD8 cells was defined by CD45RO negativity and positive CCR7 selection, thereby excluding terminally differentiated effector memory CD45RA+ cells. Sorted-subset replicate PCRs used about 190 ng of genomic DNA. This amount corresponded to 33,000 or so T cell genomes. Sequenced by immunoSEQ multiplex PCR; TCRdb stores in-frame clones only, minus some. In the table there are over 2 million clones, approximately 94% of which are singletons. Regarding this clone: Its matching antigen is unknown.

V lost 6 bases to trimming and J lost 8 bases, with 23 bases between them. In germline, CDR1 is MDHEN, CDR2 SYDVKM. The CDR3 totals 15 residues. Material for sequencing was naive CD8+ T cells sorted from blood. The rearrangement uses TRBV28 and TRBJ2-7; unclear D gene. This TCR was sampled from a man aged 18-30 years in good health. DNA of the CDR3: TGTGCCAGCAGCAGACGGGCCTCATCTCCTCCTCAGCAGTACTTC. Its protein is CASSRRASSPPQQYF. Looking up the rest from reference TRBV28 and TRBJ2-7 gives the full variable domain: DVKVTQSSRYLVKRTGEKVFLECVQDMDHENMFWYRQDPGLGLRLIYFSYDVKMKEKGDIPEGYSVSREKKERFSLILESASTNQTSMYLCASSRRASSPPQQYFGPGTRLTVT.